This T cell receptor beta chain was identified in a study of cytomegalovirus exposure and HLA in healthy donors. The study ran its PCR with 60 Vbeta and 13 Jbeta primers. Only in-frame clones appear in the TCRdb table, and some are missing; sequencing was by immunoSEQ multiplex PCR. The repertoire has approximately 160,000 clones, about three quarters of them found once; the top ten carry 2.6%. This clone appeared once. The target antigen is unknown. General observations from the study: Most sequenced TCRs were rare (though some public TCRs occurred in many donors).

The receptor was isolated from a woman between 40 and 50 years old in good health and CMV-seropositive. Sequenced material: PBMCs.

CDR3 amino acids: CASSPRGGRGTEAFF. The CDR3 coding sequence is TGTGCCAGCAGTCCCCGGGGAGGGAGGGGCACTGAAGCTTTCTTT. The chain uses TRBV27 and TRBJ1-1, with D maybe TRBD1 (5 bases). V lost 5 bases, J lost 4 bases, and 17 bases lay in between. CDR3 length equals 15 residues. Germline-derived CDR1 and CDR2 are MNHEY and SMNVEV (reference sequence).